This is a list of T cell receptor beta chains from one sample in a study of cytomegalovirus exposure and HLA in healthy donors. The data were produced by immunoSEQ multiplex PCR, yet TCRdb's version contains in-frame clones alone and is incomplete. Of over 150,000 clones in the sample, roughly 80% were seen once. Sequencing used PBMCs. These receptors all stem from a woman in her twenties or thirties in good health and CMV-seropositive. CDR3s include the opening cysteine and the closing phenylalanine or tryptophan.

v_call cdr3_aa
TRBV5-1 CASSYLAGALQETQYF
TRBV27 CASSLSRGLNSPLHF
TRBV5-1 CASSLDPSEKLFF
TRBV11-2 CASSLLRNEQFF
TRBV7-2 CASSRTSVADTQYF
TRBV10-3 CAIRGQGEGQPQHF
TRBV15 CATSRDSGGGRDTQYF
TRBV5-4 CASSLPGTGIMNTEAFF
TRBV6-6 CASSYSRGGTDEQFF
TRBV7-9 CASSLADREAFF
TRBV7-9 CASSPTSGAYNEQFF
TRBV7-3 CSSSLSFPHSYLSYEQYF
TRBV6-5 CASRRTASNTEAFF
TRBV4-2 CASSQEGTVSSGNTIYF
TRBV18 CASSPRLDRDIRIGYTF
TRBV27 CASRGLAGGTSTDTQYF